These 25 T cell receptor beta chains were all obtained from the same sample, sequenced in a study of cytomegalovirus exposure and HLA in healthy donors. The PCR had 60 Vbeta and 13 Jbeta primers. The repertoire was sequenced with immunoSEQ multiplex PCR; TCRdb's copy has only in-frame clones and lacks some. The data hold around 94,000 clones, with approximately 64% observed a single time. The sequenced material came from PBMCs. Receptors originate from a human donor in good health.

In nucleotides, the CDR3 is TGCGCCAGCTCAAAGGGGGGGCATTACTACGAGCAGTACTTC. This sequence encodes CASSKGGHYYEQYF. The chain links TRBV5-1 to TRBJ2-7, with TRBD2 as a possible D gene (7 bases). The CDR3 covers 14 residues. The V gene lost 7 bases and the J gene lost 3 bases, with 17 bases spanning the gap. In germline, CDR1 is SGHRS, CDR2 YFSETQ.

In DNA, the CDR3 is TGTGCCAGCAGTGTACGACAGGGGGGCGAAAAACTGTTTTTT. This sequence encodes CASSVRQGGEKLFF. The J gene is TRBJ1-4, the V gene TRBV2; 9 positions agree with TRBD1. J gave up 8 bases and V 4 bases, and 5 bases lay outside the gene matches. In germline, CDR1 is SNHLY, CDR2 FYNNEI. The CDR3 loop spans 14 amino acids.

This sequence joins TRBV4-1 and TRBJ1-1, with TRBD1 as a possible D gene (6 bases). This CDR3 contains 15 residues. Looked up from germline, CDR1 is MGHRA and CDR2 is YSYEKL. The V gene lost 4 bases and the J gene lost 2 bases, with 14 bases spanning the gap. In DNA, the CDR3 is TGCGCCAGCAGCCCAGATACAGGGTTCAACACTGAAGCTTTCTTT. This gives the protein CASSPDTGFNTEAFF.

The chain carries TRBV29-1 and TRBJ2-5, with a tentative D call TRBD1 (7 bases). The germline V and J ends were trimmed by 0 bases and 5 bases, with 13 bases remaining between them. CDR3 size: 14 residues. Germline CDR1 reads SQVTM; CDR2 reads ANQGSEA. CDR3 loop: CSVEDQGGGETQYF. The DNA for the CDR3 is TGCAGCGTTGAAGATCAGGGGGGTGGGGAGACCCAGTACTTC.

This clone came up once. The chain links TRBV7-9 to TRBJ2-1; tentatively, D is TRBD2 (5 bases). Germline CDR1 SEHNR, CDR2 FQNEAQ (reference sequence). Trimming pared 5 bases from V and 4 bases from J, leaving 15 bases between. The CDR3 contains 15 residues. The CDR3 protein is CASSLTGIPYNEQFF. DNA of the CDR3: TGTGCCAGCAGCCTGACGGGAATTCCTTACAATGAGCAGTTCTTC.

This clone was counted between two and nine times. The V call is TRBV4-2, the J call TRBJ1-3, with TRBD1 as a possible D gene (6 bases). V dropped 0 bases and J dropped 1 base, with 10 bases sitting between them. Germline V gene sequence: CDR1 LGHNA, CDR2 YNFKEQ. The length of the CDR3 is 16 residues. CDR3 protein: CASSQEQGLSGNTIYF. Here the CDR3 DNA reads TGTGCCAGCAGCCAAGAACAGGGCCTATCTGGAAACACCATATATTTT.

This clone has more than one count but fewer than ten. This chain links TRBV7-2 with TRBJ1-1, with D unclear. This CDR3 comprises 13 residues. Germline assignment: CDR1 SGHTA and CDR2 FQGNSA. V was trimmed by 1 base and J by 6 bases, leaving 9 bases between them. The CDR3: CASSLVFGSEAFF. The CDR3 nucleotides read TGTGCCAGCAGCTTAGTTTTCGGGTCTGAAGCTTTCTTT.

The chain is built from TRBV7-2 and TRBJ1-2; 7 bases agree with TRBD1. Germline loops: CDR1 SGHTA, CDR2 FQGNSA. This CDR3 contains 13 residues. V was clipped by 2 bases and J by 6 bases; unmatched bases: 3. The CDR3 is CASSLRQGDGYTF. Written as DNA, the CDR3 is TGTGCCAGCAGCTTACGACAGGGCGATGGCTACACCTTC.

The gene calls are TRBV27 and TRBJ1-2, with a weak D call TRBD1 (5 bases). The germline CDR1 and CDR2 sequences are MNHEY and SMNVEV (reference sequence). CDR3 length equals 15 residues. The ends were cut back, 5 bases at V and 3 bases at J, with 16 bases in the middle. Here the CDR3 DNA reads TGTGCCAGCAGTCCAATTGCGGGACCCGACTATGGCTACACCTTC. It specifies CASSPIAGPDYGYTF.

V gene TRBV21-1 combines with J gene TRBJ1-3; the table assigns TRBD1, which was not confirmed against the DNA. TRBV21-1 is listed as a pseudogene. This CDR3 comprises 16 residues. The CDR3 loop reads CASRQGRDPPGNTIYF. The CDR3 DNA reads TGTGCCAGTCGACAGGGGAGGGACCCTCCTGGAAACACCATATATTTT.

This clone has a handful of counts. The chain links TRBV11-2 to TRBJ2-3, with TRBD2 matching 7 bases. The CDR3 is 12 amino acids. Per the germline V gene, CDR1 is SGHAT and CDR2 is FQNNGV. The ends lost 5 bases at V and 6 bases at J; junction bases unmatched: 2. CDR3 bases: TGTGCCAGCAGCCCCGGGGGGGATACGCAGTATTTT. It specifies CASSPGGDTQYF.

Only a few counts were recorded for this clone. The CDR3 region is CASGWEGFGNTIYF. Written as DNA, the CDR3 is TGTGCTAGTGGTTGGGAGGGTTTTGGAAACACCATATATTTT. This chain uses TRBV12-5 with TRBJ1-3; D gene unclear. Germline loops: CDR1 LGHNT, CDR2 FRNRAP. V lost 4 bases, J lost 3 bases, and 10 bases lay in between. This CDR3 region has 14 residues.

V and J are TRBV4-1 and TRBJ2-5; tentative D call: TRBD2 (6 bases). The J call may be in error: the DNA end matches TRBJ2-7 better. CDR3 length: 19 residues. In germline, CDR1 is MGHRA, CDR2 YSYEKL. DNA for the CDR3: TGCGCCAGCAGCCAAGATTTGTTTCTTCGCGGGACCCTCTCCTACGAGCAGTACTTC. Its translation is CASSQDLFLRGTLSYEQYF.

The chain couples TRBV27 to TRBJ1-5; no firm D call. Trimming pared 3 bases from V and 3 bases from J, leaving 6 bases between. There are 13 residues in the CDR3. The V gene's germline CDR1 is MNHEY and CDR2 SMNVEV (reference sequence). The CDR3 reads CASSLYYNQPQHF. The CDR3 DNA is TGTGCCAGCAGTTTGTATTACAATCAGCCCCAGCATTTT.

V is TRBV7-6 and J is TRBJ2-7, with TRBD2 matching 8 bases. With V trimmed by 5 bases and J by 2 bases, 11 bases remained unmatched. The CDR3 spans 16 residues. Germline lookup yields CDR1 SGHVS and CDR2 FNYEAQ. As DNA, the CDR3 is TGTGCCAGCAGCGCCGCCGGACTAGCCCAAACCTACGAGCAGTACTTC. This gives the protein CASSAAGLAQTYEQYF.

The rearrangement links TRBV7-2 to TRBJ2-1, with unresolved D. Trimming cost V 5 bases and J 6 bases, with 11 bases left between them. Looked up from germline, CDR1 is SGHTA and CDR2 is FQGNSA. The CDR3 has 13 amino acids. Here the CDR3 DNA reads TGTGCCAGCAGCCAACTCCGAGGCAATGAGCAGTTCTTC. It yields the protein CASSQLRGNEQFF.

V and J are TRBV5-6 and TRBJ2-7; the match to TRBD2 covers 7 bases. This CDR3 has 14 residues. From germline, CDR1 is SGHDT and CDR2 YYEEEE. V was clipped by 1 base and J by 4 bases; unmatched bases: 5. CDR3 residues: CASSLWLAVYEQYF. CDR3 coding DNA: TGTGCCAGCAGCTTGTGGCTAGCGGTTTACGAGCAGTACTTC. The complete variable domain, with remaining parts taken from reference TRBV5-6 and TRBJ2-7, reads DAGVTQSPTHLIKTRGQQVTLRCSPKSGHDTVSWYQQALGQGPQFIFQYYEEEERQRGNFPDRFSGHQFPNYSSELNVNALLLGDSALYLCASSLWLAVYEQYFGPGTRLTVT.

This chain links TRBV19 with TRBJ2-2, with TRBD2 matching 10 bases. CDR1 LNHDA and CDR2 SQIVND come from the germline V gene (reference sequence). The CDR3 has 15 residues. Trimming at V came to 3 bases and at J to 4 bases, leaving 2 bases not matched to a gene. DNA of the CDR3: TGTGCCAGTAGTATTAGCGGGAGGTTCACCGGGGAGCTGTTTTTT. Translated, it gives CASSISGRFTGELFF.

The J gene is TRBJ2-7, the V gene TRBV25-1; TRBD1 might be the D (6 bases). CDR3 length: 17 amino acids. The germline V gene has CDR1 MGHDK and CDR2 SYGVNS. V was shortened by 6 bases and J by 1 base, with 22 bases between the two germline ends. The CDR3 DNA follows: TGTGCCAGCAGCCGAACCCATACAGGGTCGGGGTCCTACGAGCAGTACTTC. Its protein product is CASSRTHTGSGSYEQYF.

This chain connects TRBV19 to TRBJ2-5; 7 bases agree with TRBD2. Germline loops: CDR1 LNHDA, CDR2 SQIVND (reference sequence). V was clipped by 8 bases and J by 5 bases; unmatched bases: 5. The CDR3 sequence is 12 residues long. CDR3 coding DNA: TGTGCCAGTCGACAAGCGGGGGAGACCCAGTACTTC. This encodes CASRQAGETQYF.

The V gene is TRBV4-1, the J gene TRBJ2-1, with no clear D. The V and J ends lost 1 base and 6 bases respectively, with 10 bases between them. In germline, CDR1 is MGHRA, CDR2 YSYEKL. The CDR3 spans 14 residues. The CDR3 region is CASSQVGQPNEQFF. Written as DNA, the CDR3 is TGCGCCAGCAGCCAAGTGGGCCAGCCCAATGAGCAGTTCTTC.

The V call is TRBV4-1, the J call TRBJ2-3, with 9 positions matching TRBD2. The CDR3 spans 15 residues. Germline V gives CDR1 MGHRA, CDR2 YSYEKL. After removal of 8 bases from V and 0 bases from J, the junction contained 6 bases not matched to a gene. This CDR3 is CASATSGPSTDTQYF. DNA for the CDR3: TGCGCCAGCGCTACTAGCGGGCCAAGCACAGATACGCAGTATTTT.

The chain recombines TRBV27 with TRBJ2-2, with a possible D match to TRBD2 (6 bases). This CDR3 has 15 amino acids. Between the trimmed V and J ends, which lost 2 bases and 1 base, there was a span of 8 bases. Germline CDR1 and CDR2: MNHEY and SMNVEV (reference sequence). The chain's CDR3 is CASSLGRLNTGELFF. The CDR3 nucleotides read TGTGCCAGCAGTTTAGGGAGGCTGAACACCGGGGAGCTGTTTTTT.

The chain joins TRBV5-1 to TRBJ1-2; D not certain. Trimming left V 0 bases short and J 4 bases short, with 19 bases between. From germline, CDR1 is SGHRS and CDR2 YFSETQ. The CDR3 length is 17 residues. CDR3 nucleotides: TGCGCCAGCAGCTTGGGCGGAAACCCCACCCGTGGCTATGGCTACACCTTC. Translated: CASSLGGNPTRGYGYTF. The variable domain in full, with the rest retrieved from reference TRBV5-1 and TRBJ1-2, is KAGVTQTPRYLIKTRGQQVTLSCSPISGHRSVSWYQQTPGQGLQFLFEYFSETQRNKGNFPGRFSGRQFSNSRSEMNVSTLELGDSALYLCASSLGGNPTRGYGYTFGSGTRLTVV.

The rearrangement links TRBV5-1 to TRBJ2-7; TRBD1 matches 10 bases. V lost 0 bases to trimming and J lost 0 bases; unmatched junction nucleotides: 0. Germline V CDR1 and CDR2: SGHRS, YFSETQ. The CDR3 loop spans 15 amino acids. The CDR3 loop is CASSLGQGASYEQYF. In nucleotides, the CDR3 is TGCGCCAGCAGCTTGGGACAGGGGGCCTCCTACGAGCAGTACTTC.